The clone carrying this TCR beta chain was observed at least ten times. Its antigen is as yet unknown. One entry per CDR3 protein results from TCRdb running MiXCR on the reads. The data show some 560,000 distinct CDR3 sequences, with 40% seen just once and 48% held by the top ten. V was cut by 5 bases and J by 6 bases, with 7 bases left in between. In germline, CDR1 is SGHTA, CDR2 FQGNSA. The CDR3 contains 12 residues. The sample originates from a study of T cell repertoires in cytomegalovirus infection. Study in general: Epitope selection comprised recently identified HLA-C-restricted CMV epitopes and well-studied HLA-B-restricted CMV epitopes. Public signatures in TCR beta pointed to CMV infection and matching HLA type.

Study findings and constraints: HLA-C-restricted CMV clonotypes gave the most frequent clonotype in two of eight donors. Based on cumulative public TCR beta family frequency, carriers of CMV plus the relevant HLA were identified.

This chain links TRBV7-2 with TRBJ2-2; D not certain. Sequencing used cultured PBMCs, obtained from culture after CMV antigen stimulation. This sequence originates from a human donor in good health (CMV status not recorded). Some clones in this sample may be carry-over from other donors' samples. CDR3 region: CASSPLAGELFF. CDR3 bases: TGTGCCAGCAGCCCCTTAGCCGGGGAGCTGTTTTTT. Combining the CDR3 with reference TRBV7-2 and TRBJ2-2 gives the whole variable domain GAGVSQSPSNKVTEKGKDVELRCDPISGHTALYWYRQSLGQGLEFLIYFQGNSAPDKSGLPSDRFSAERTGGSVSTLTIQRTQQEDSAVYLCASSPLAGELFFGEGSRLTVL.